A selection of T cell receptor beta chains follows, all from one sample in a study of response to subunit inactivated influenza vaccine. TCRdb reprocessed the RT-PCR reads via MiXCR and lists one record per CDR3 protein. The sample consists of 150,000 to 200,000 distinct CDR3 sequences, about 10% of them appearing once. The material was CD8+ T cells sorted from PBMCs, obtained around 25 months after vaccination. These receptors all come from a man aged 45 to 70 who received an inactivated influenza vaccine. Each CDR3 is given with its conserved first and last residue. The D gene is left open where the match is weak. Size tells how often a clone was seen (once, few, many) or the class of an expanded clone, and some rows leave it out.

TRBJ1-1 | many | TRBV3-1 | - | CASSQPRPGAGNTEAFF | TGTGCCAGCAGCCAACCCCGACCAGGGGCCGGGAACACTGAAGCTTTCTTT
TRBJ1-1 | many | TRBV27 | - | CASSTQDGPNTEAFF | TGTGCCAGCAGTACCCAGGACGGACCGAACACTGAAGCTTTCTTT
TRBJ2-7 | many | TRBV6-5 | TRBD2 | CASSFRDYTYEQYF | TGTGCCAGCAGTTTCCGGGACTATACCTACGAGCAGTACTTC
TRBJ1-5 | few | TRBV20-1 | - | CSASPDEYQPQHF | TGCAGTGCTAGCCCTGACGAGTATCAGCCCCAGCATTTT
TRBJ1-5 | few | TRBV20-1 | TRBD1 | CSARSRTGVYSNQPQHF | TGCAGTGCTAGATCCCGGACAGGAGTCTATAGCAATCAGCCCCAGCATTTT
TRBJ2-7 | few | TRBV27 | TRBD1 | CASTYGTGTGGYEQYF | TGTGCCAGCACGTACGGGACCGGGACAGGGGGCTACGAGCAGTACTTC
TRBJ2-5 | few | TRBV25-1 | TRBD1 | CASMGTGQETQYF | TGTGCCAGCATGGGGACAGGACAAGAGACCCAGTACTTC
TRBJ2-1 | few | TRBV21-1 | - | CASSRPQGGYRYYNEQFF | TGTGCCAGCAGCAGACCCCAAGGGGGATATAGATACTACAATGAGCAGTTCTTC
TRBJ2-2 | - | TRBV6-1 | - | CASITQYPSGELFF | TGTGCCAGCATCACACAATATCCATCCGGGGAGCTGTTTTTT
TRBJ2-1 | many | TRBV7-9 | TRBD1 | CASSFPPGGSYNEQFF | TGTGCCAGCAGCTTCCCTCCAGGGGGCTCCTACAATGAGCAGTTCTTC
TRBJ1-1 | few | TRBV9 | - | CASSGNMNTEAFF | TGTGCCAGCAGCGGCAACATGAACACTGAAGCTTTCTTT
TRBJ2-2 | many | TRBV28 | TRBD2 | CASSPPGRGGHDTGELFF | TGTGCCAGCAGTCCCCCAGGCCGCGGGGGGCACGACACCGGGGAGCTGTTTTTT
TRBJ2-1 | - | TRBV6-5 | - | CASSYSSRTTFYNEQFF | TGTGCCAGCAGTTACTCGTCTAGGACAACCTTCTACAATGAGCAGTTCTTC
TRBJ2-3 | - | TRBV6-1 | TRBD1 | CASSEGQNSTDTQYF | TGTGCCAGCAGTGAGGGACAGAATAGCACAGATACGCAGTATTTT
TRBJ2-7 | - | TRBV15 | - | CATSRDLGVGRYEQYF | TGTGCCACCAGCAGAGATCTGGGGGTGGGCCGCTACGAGCAGTACTTC
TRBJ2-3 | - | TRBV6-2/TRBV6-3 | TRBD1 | CASWQGGTDTQYF | TGTGCCAGCTGGCAGGGGGGCACAGATACGCAGTATTTT
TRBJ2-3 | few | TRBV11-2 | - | CASTFRPDTQYF | TGTGCCAGCACCTTTCGACCGGATACGCAGTATTTT
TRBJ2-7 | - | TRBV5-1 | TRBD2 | CASSLGTASLAAYEQYF | TGCGCCAGCAGCTTGGGGACGGCCTCGCTAGCGGCCTACGAGCAGTACTTC
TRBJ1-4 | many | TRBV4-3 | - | CASSQDPKVTGWEKLFF | TGCGCCAGCAGCCAAGACCCCAAGGTCACAGGGTGGGAAAAACTGTTTTTT
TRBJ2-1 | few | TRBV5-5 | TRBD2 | CASSWAQSGGEQFF | TGTGCCAGCAGCTGGGCCCAAAGCGGGGGAGAGCAGTTCTTC
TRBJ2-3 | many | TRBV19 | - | CASSKRAGSSTDTQYF | TGTGCCAGTAGTAAAAGAGCGGGTTCTTCCACAGATACGCAGTATTTT
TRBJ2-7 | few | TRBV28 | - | CASSFRQGYEQYF | TGTGCCAGCAGTTTCAGGCAGGGCTACGAGCAGTACTTC
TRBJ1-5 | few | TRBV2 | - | CASSGAHSNQPQHF | TGTGCCAGCAGCGGGGCTCATAGCAATCAGCCCCAGCATTTT
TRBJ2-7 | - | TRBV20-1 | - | CSANRATYEQYF | TGCAGTGCGAACAGGGCTACCTACGAGCAGTACTTC
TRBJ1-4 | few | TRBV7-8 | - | CASSTRTAATNEKLFF | TGTGCCAGCAGCACAAGGACAGCCGCAACTAATGAAAAACTGTTTTTT
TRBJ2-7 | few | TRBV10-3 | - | CAISGPNVNSYEQYF | TGTGCCATCAGTGGGCCCAATGTAAACTCCTACGAGCAGTACTTC
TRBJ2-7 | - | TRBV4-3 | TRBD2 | CASSQNSGRAREQYF | TGCGCCAGCAGCCAAAATAGCGGGAGGGCCAGGGAGCAGTACTTC
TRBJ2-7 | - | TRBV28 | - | CASSLGGPRGEQYF | TGTGCCAGCAGTTTAGGGGGGCCACGGGGCGAGCAGTACTTC
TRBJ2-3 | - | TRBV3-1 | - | CASSQLGVESDTQYF | TGTGCCAGCAGCCAACTGGGGGTTGAGTCAGATACGCAGTATTTT
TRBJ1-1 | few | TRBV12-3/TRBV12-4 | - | CASSYGTKIEAFF | TGTGCCAGCAGTTACGGGACGAAAATTGAAGCTTTCTTT
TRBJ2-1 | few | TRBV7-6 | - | CASSSSTGRHEQFF | TGTGCCAGCAGCTCAAGCACTGGGCGACATGAGCAGTTCTTC
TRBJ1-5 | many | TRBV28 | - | CASQLSNQPQHF | TGTGCCAGCCAACTTAGCAATCAGCCCCAGCATTTT
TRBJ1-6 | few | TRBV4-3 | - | CASSQENGLNSPLHF | TGCGCCAGCAGCCAAGAAAACGGCCTTAATTCACCCCTCCACTTT
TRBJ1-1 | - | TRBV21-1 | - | CASSKWNSYTEAFF | TGTGCCAGCAGCAAATGGAACAGCTACACTGAAGCTTTCTTT
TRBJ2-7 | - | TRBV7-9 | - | CASSLATGRSYEQYF | TGTGCCAGCAGCTTAGCGACAGGGAGGTCTTACGAGCAGTACTTC
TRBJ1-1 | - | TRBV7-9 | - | CASSFPLDAEAFF | TGTGCCAGCAGCTTTCCTCTTGACGCTGAAGCTTTCTTT
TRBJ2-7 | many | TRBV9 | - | CASSVGDKDYEQYF | TGTGCCAGCAGCGTAGGGGACAAAGATTACGAGCAGTACTTC
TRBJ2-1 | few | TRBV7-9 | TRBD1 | CASSLMGQGDPYNEQFF | TGTGCCAGCAGCTTAATGGGACAGGGGGACCCCTACAATGAGCAGTTCTTC
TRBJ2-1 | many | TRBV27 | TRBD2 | CASTVYGGSSYNEQFF | TGTGCCAGCACCGTTTACGGCGGGAGCTCCTACAATGAGCAGTTCTTC
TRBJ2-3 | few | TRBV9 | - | CASSAYLVAASDTQYF | TGTGCCAGCAGCGCCTACCTGGTAGCGGCCAGTGATACGCAGTATTTT
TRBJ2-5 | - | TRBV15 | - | CATSSPGTQYF | TGTGCCACCAGCAGTCCTGGGACCCAGTACTTC
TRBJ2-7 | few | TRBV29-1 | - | CSVVILQGGSYEQYF | TGCAGCGTTGTAATCTTACAGGGAGGCTCCTACGAGCAGTACTTC
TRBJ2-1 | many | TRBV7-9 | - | CASSQITYSYNEQFF | TGTGCCAGCAGCCAAATCACATACTCCTACAATGAGCAGTTCTTC
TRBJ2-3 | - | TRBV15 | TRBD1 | CATSFPGGSTDTQYF | TGTGCCACCAGCTTTCCAGGGGGAAGCACAGATACGCAGTATTTT
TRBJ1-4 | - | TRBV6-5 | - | CASSYSWGTNEKLFF | TGTGCCAGCAGTTACTCCTGGGGGACTAATGAAAAACTGTTTTTT
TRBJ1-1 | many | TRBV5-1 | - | CASSLSGDTEAFF | TGCGCCAGCAGCTTAAGTGGAGACACTGAAGCTTTCTTT